These 17 T cell receptor beta chains share one sample of origin, sequenced in a study of blood T cell repertoires in COVID-19 (dated by TCRdb to 2020 to 2022). Preparation of the library involved the immunoSEQ multiplex PCR assay. In TCRdb, the immuneACCESS table is reduced to in-frame sequences with V and J assigned. These tables do not hold every clone; where another copy was compared, an unresolved V gene accounts for under half, and the others remain unexplained. Across this sample there are around 290,000 clones, with roughly 90% seen only once. The ten top clones hold less than 2% of the sample. The specimen sequenced was PBMCs or T cells enriched from blood (not recorded which). The receptors shown here come from a middle-aged woman who had recovered from COVID-19.

This clone was observed once. The chain combines TRBV10-3 with TRBJ2-1; D perhaps matches TRBD2 (6 bases). The CDR3 contains 16 residues. V lost 0 bases and J lost 6, with 15 bases in between. The germline gives CDR1 ENHRY, CDR2 SYGVKD. The CDR3 protein is CAISESTGYGGNEQFF. CDR3 DNA: TGTGCCATCAGTGAGTCGACGGGGTACGGGGGCAATGAGCAGTTCTTC.

The chain employs TRBV10-1 and TRBJ2-4, with D possibly being TRBD2 (6 bases). Germline CDR1 is WNHNN and CDR2 is SYGVQD (reference sequence). The CDR3 runs 14 residues. Trimming pared 4 bases from V and 6 bases from J, leaving 13 bases between. The CDR3 here is CASSVGSSVNIQYF. The CDR3 DNA sequence: TGCGCCAGCAGTGTCGGGAGTTCAGTAAACATTCAGTACTTC.

This clone came up a few times. This chain connects TRBV7-8 to TRBJ2-1; a weak D match, TRBD2 (5 bases). Per germline, CDR1 SGHVS and CDR2 FQNEAQ. The CDR3 contains 16 residues. V lost 1 base and J 1 base, leaving 11 bases between the germline ends. CDR3: CASSLGSSRSYNEQFF. As DNA, the CDR3 is TGTGCCAGCAGCTTAGGGTCTAGCAGATCCTACAATGAGCAGTTCTTC.

The rearrangement joins TRBV7-2 to TRBJ2-5; possible D gene TRBD1, 6 bases. The germline V gene encodes CDR1 SGHTA and CDR2 FQGNSA. Trimming removed 5 bases at V and 5 bases at J, with 18 bases between. The CDR3 runs 15 residues. The CDR3 here is CASSQPSGGTETQYF. As DNA, the CDR3 is TGTGCCAGCAGCCAGCCTTCTGGGGGCACGGAGACCCAGTACTTC.

V gene TRBV5-1 combines with J gene TRBJ2-5; 12 nucleotides line up with TRBD2. The CDR3 totals 16 residues. The junction had 9 bases not matched to a gene; V was cut back by 4 bases and J by 5 bases. The germline V gene has CDR1 SGHRS and CDR2 YFSETQ. Here the CDR3 DNA reads TGCGCCAGCAGCCCCCGGACTAGCGGGATAGAGGAGACCCAGTACTTC. This translates into CASSPRTSGIEETQYF.

V usage is TRBV6-6 and J usage is TRBJ1-1; no clear D. Germline V gives CDR1 MNHNY, CDR2 SVGAGI (reference sequence). V lost 5 bases and J 0 bases, leaving 13 bases between the germline ends. The CDR3 is 15 residues long. The DNA for the CDR3 is TGTGCCAGCAGTCTCCCAGCAGGCATGAACACTGAAGCTTTCTTT. This codes for CASSLPAGMNTEAFF.

The V call is TRBV7-2, the J call TRBJ1-6; 7 bases fit TRBD1. CDR1 and CDR2 from the germline V gene are SGHTA and FQGNSA. Trimming removed 4 bases from V and 10 bases from J; junction bases left unmatched: 10. The CDR3 contains 15 residues. The CDR3 spells CASSSGQARVSPLHF. The CDR3 bases are TGTGCCAGCAGCTCCGGACAGGCCCGGGTCTCACCCCTCCACTTT.

This chain joins TRBV2 and TRBJ1-5; TRBD1 is a possible D gene (5 bases). The CDR3 contains 15 residues. V gave up 5 bases and J gave up 0 bases, with 11 bases separating them. CDR1 is SNHLY and CDR2 is FYNNEI in the germline V gene. CDR3 nucleotides: TGTGCCAGCAGTTATCAGGGCCTTAGCAATCAGCCCCAGCATTTT. Its translation is CASSYQGLSNQPQHF.

This sequence joins TRBV21-1 and TRBJ1-2; no DNA check was done on the table's D call, TRBD1. TRBV21-1 is labeled a pseudogene. CDR3 length: 15 residues. The CDR3 loop is CASSIPTRGRRGYTF. CDR3 sequence (DNA): TGTGCCAGCAGCATACCCACCAGGGGGCGAAGGGGCTACACCTTC.

The V gene is TRBV11-2, the J gene TRBJ2-7, with 11 bases identical to TRBD2. Germline V gene sequence: CDR1 SGHAT, CDR2 FQNNGV. Trimming removed 2 bases from V and 4 bases from J; junction bases left unmatched: 4. The CDR3 spans 15 residues. The CDR3 loop reads CASSLLASGGYEQYF. The DNA for the CDR3 is TGTGCCAGCAGCTTACTGGCTAGCGGGGGGTACGAGCAGTACTTC.

This clone was picked up one time. The rearrangement joins TRBV27 to TRBJ2-7; tentative D call: TRBD1 (5 bases). V lost 0 bases, J lost 0 bases, and 9 bases lay in between. CDR3 size: 15 residues. From germline, CDR1 is MNHEY and CDR2 SMNVEV (reference sequence). For the CDR3, the DNA is TGTGCCAGCAGTTTATCTCACAGGAGCTCCTACGAGCAGTACTTC. It codes for CASSLSHRSSYEQYF.

In this sample, this clone turned up once. In DNA, the CDR3 is TGTGCCACCAGTGAGCCGGGACAGGGGGCGGGGGATACGCAGTATTTT. It is translated as CATSEPGQGAGDTQYF. V and J are TRBV24-1 and TRBJ2-3; 12 positions agree with TRBD1. Germline loops: CDR1 KGHDR, CDR2 SFDVKD. This CDR3 comprises 16 residues. The V gene end was trimmed by 4 bases and the J gene end by 6 bases; junction bases not matched to a gene: 7.

This clone showed up just once. The genes are TRBV19 and TRBJ2-5; 11 bases line up with TRBD1. The CDR3 loop spans 13 amino acids. The junction had 6 bases not matched to a gene; V was cut back by 5 bases and J by 10 bases. From germline, CDR1 is LNHDA and CDR2 SQIVND (reference sequence). CDR3 amino acids: CASSLTGQGDQYF. Written as DNA, the CDR3 is TGTGCCAGTAGTTTAACGGGACAGGGGGACCAGTACTTC.

V and J are TRBV4-1 and TRBJ1-4; 7 nucleotides align to TRBD1. Germline V gives CDR1 MGHRA, CDR2 YSYEKL. V trimming: 7 bases; J trimming: 2 bases; junction bases outside the gene matches: 13. The CDR3 has 17 residues. The CDR3 loop is CASTQSYRGYTNEKLFF. In DNA, the CDR3 is TGCGCCAGCACTCAATCGTACAGGGGTTACACTAATGAAAAACTGTTTTTT.

The chain is built from TRBV19 and TRBJ1-3; the D is unclear. Germline CDR1 is LNHDA and CDR2 is SQIVND (reference sequence). This CDR3 comprises 14 residues. Trimming shortened V by 3 bases and J by 3 bases, and 9 bases separated the two germline ends. Written as DNA, the CDR3 is TGTGCCAGTAGTATTCGGTCTTTTGGAAACACCATATATTTT. This encodes CASSIRSFGNTIYF.

The rearrangement links TRBV6-5 to TRBJ2-2, with a weak D call TRBD1 (6 bases). Trimming pared 4 bases from V and 7 bases from J, leaving 19 bases between. Germline lookup yields CDR1 MNHEY and CDR2 SVGAGI. The CDR3 loop spans 16 amino acids. The CDR3 protein is CASSSIGPGDGGELFF. The CDR3 DNA reads TGTGCCAGCAGTTCTATTGGGCCAGGGGACGGCGGGGAGCTGTTTTTT.

The rearrangement uses TRBV7-3 and TRBJ2-2; 7 bases are a match to TRBD2. Germline V gene sequence: CDR1 SGHTA, CDR2 FQGTGA. The V and J ends lost 1 base and 3 bases, in that order; junction bases with no gene match: 5. The CDR3 has 16 residues. The CDR3 sequence: CASSLSGSEDTGELFF. The CDR3 region has the DNA TGTGCCAGCAGCTTAAGCGGGAGTGAGGACACCGGGGAGCTGTTTTTT.